This TCR beta chain was obtained from a study of T-cell memory formation after mild COVID-19. Study-level background: TCR clusters were mostly confined to one donor each.

Regarding this clonotype: What it binds is unknown.

Germline CDR1 reads LGHNA; CDR2 reads YNFKEQ. This CDR3 has 15 residues. V dropped 4 bases and J dropped 5; count of bases not matched to a gene: 9. A 5'RACE reaction primed in the constant segment made cDNA libraries of TCR alpha and TCR beta, and these carried sample barcodes and UMIs. Via MiXCR, TCRdb re-called the 5' RACE reads, giving one row per CDR3 protein. The table shows 110,000 to 150,000 distinct CDR3 sequences, with approximately 25% occurring only once. Overall study findings and caveats: For second-wave clones that peaked at day 37, SARS-CoV-2 specificity went unverified. Cross-reactive memory appears to have joined, as suggested by some responding clones showing up in pre-infection memory.

The chain joins TRBV4-2 to TRBJ1-1, with 8 bases that match TRBD1. The sequence came from an adult woman who had mild COVID-19 (a few samples of this study predate the infection). Cell type and time point are not known. The specimen was PBMCs or a T cell subset sorted from them (not recorded which). The CDR3 region has the DNA TGTGCCAGCAGCCCTGGACAGGGCGAAGGGACTGAAGCTTTCTTT. Translating gives CASSPGQGEGTEAFF.